Reported below is one T cell receptor (beta chain). Profiling relied on immunoSEQ multiplex PCR, and the TCRdb table lists in-frame clones only, not all of them. Seen here are approximately 530,000 clones, about 95% observed once, and the top ten hold about 0.064%. These data come from a study of shared clonotypes between healthy human individuals. There are 15 residues in the CDR3. CDR1 and CDR2 (germline): MDHEN, SYDVKM. Deletions cut 8 bases from V and 0 bases from J, with 14 bases between. The chain links TRBV28 to TRBJ1-3, with no clear D. Sequenced material: naive CD4+ T cells sorted from blood. Subset given: CD45RA+ positively selected. This TCR derives from a woman in her 30s in good health. This CDR3 reads CASGLRWSSGNTIYF. CDR3 sequence (DNA): TGTGCCAGCGGGCTAAGGTGGTCCTCTGGAAACACCATATATTTT.